The source of this T cell receptor (beta chain) is a study of T-cell memory formation after mild COVID-19 (dated by TCRdb to the early 2020s). Broadly, across the study: TCR sequence clusters from the two donors were largely donor specific. In two donors, T-cell clones that expanded and contracted after mild COVID-19 were tracked by sequencing TCRalpha and TCRbeta repertoires over time. The cohort was made up of two young adult volunteers, one female and one male, who were previously healthy. The paper as a whole reports these results and caveats: The detection of some responding clones in pre-infection memory suggests that pre-existing cross-reactive memory T cells joined the SARS-CoV-2 response. Only two mild cases were covered in the study, and larger cohorts including severe cases with pre-infection samples were considered necessary. Clones that contracted from day 15 to 85 showed balanced CD4/CD8 phenotypes, whereas a second wave of clones that expanded from day 15 to 37 leaned towards CD4+. Contracting CD4+ clones were located mainly in the CM and EM memory subsets, whereas CD8+ clones were found to be enriched in EMRA. Whether the second-wave clones peaking on day 37 were SARS-CoV-2 specific was not confirmed.

Ficoll-Paque density gradient centrifugation was used to isolate PBMCs. TCRdb lists the instrument as Illumina NovaSeq 6000. Using 5'RACE with constant-segment primers, TCRalpha and TCRbeta cDNA libraries were constructed, with sample barcodes and unique molecular identifiers added in the process. Trizol reagent was used to extract RNA from every sample. Amplification of the libraries took two PCR steps, and the second step added a second sample barcode plus Illumina TruSeq adapters. Libraries were sequenced on an Illumina NovaSeq with 2 x 150 bp paired-end reads. The paper's data handling went like this. Demultiplexing of reads and collapsing into UMI-guided consensus sequences were performed with migec v1.2.7. Using mixcr v2.1.11, UMI consensuses were aligned to TRA and TRB V and J templates and then assembled into clonotypes. Clonotypes were classified as expanded or contracted when called significant by both edgeR and NoisET, with noise models trained on biological replicates. For edgeR calls, the thresholds were a false discovery rate-adjusted p below 0.01 and a log2 fold-change of 1. As an exploratory analysis of dynamics, max-normalized trajectories of the 1000 most abundant clonotypes were examined by PCA with hierarchical clustering. Separately sequenced CD4+ and CD8+ repertoires were used to assign a CD4 or CD8 phenotype to each responding clone. The raw public reads went through TCRdb reprocessing: fastp at Q25, MiXCR clone calling, in-frame beta chains kept. When rows share a CDR3 protein, they turn into one entry using the most common DNA and genes. The V and J calls reflect TCRdb's pipeline rather than the authors' work. Across this sample there are 50,000 or so distinct CDR3 sequences, with roughly 25% seen only once. Approximately 43% of the sample is in the top ten clones.

Turning to this clonotype: No antigen is known for it. Per-base qualities were not stored, and no clone one base away is much larger.

Looking up the germline V gene (reference sequence) yields CDR1 SGHNT and CDR2 YYREEE. Trimming costs V 4 bases and J 3 bases, and their ends lie 7 bases apart. Measured from the cysteine to the phenylalanine, the CDR3 is 12 residues long. The CDR3 DNA has 36 bases and is translated from base 1. This clonotype originated in a man in his late teens or twenties who had mild COVID-19 (a few samples of this study predate the infection). The sample titles of this study are shuffled in the database, so cell type and time point are left out; the donor was told from shared clones. The rearrangement joined TRBV5-4 to TRBJ1-1, and perhaps TRBD1 as D gene, on 5 matching bases. The sequencing sample was made of PBMCs or a T cell subset sorted from them (not recorded which). The CDR3 sequence is CASSRGDTEAFF. The nucleotides are TGTGCCAGCAGCCGGGGGGACACTGAAGCTTTCTTT.